Below, 12 T cell receptor beta chains from the same sample are listed, as sequenced in a study of shared clonotypes between healthy human individuals. TCRdb's copy holds only in-frame clones and misses some; the assay was immunoSEQ multiplex PCR. The table lists some 1.5 million clones, around 98% of them singletons. The sample comprised naive CD4+ T cells sorted from blood. As to subset: CD45RA+ positively selected. These TCRs come from a man aged 30 to 39 in good health.

This clone has only one observation. This chain joins TRBV7-6 and TRBJ1-2; D gene uncertain. The CDR3 spans 14 residues. V was cut by 5 bases and J by 0 bases, with 10 bases left in between. Germline V gives CDR1 SGHVS, CDR2 FNYEAQ. The CDR3 DNA is TGTGCCAGCAGCCCCCATTCCCCTAACTATGGCTACACCTTC. Its protein product is CASSPHSPNYGYTF.

This chain links TRBV28 with TRBJ2-7; TRBD1 matches at 9 bases. Germline lookup yields CDR1 MDHEN and CDR2 SYDVKM. V shed 5 bases and J 3 bases; nucleotides not matched to a gene: 11. The CDR3 covers 16 residues. The CDR3 DNA reads TGTGCCAGCAGTCCCCCCCGGACAGGGGTCCTCTACGAGCAGTACTTC. This encodes CASSPPRTGVLYEQYF. The full variable domain, rest sourced from reference TRBV28 and TRBJ2-7, is DVKVTQSSRYLVKRTGEKVFLECVQDMDHENMFWYRQDPGLGLRLIYFSYDVKMKEKGDIPEGYSVSREKKERFSLILESASTNQTSMYLCASSPPRTGVLYEQYFGPGTRLTVT.

V is TRBV19 and J is TRBJ2-1; 10 bases map to TRBD2. Germline CDR1 reads LNHDA; CDR2 reads SQIVND (reference sequence). The CDR3 consists of 17 residues. The V and J ends lost 3 bases and 0 bases, in that order; junction bases with no gene match: 5. CDR3 sequence (DNA): TGTGCCAGTAGTATGGCCCCTAGCGGGAGCTCCTACAATGAGCAGTTCTTC. Its translation: CASSMAPSGSSYNEQFF.

The chain joins TRBV10-3 to TRBJ2-7, with 7 nucleotides matching TRBD2. With V trimmed by 7 bases and J by 3 bases, 9 bases remained unmatched. Germline V gives CDR1 ENHRY, CDR2 SYGVKD. The CDR3 length is 14 residues. The CDR3 loop is CAITTAGRDYEQYF. As DNA, the CDR3 is TGTGCCATCACCACAGCGGGAAGGGACTACGAGCAGTACTTC.

This chain uses TRBV28 with TRBJ1-5, with D uncertain. Between the trimmed V and J ends, which lost 4 bases and 4 bases, there was a span of 11 bases. This CDR3 is 14 amino acids long. Germline lookup yields CDR1 MDHEN and CDR2 SYDVKM. This chain's CDR3 is CASSSIRANQPQHF. Written as DNA, the CDR3 is TGTGCCAGCAGTTCTATAAGGGCAAATCAGCCCCAGCATTTT. The full variable domain, with the rest looked up from reference TRBV28 and TRBJ1-5, is DVKVTQSSRYLVKRTGEKVFLECVQDMDHENMFWYRQDPGLGLRLIYFSYDVKMKEKGDIPEGYSVSREKKERFSLILESASTNQTSMYLCASSSIRANQPQHFGDGTRLSIL.

This chain joins TRBV19 and TRBJ2-2; D gene unclear. Trimming shortened V by 6 bases and J by 7 bases, and 21 bases separated the two germline ends. The CDR3 is 16 amino acids. Germline V CDR1 and CDR2: LNHDA, SQIVND (reference sequence). The DNA for the CDR3 is TGTGCCAGTAGCCTGCTACCCCCTAGGGTTAACGGGGAGCTGTTTTTT. Protein: CASSLLPPRVNGELFF.

The chain employs TRBV9 and TRBJ2-7, with D tentatively TRBD1 or TRBD2 (5 bases each). The CDR3 length is 15 residues. Trimming cost V 4 bases and J 0 bases, with 14 bases left between them. Per the germline V gene, CDR1 is SGDLS and CDR2 is YYNGEE. The CDR3 sequence is CASSPSGTGSYEQYF. Written as DNA, the CDR3 is TGTGCCAGCAGCCCTTCGGGGACGGGCTCCTACGAGCAGTACTTC.

About this clone itself: Different DNA sequences within this sample yield the same CDR3. This chain uses TRBV5-1 with TRBJ2-5, with D hard to call. This CDR3 spans 14 amino acids. V was cut by 0 bases and J by 2 bases, with 8 bases left in between. CDR1 is SGHRS, CDR2 YFSETQ, per germline. The DNA of the CDR3 is TGCGCCAGCAGCTTGGGTGTGGGACAAGAGACCCAGTACTTC. Protein product: CASSLGVGQETQYF.

J is TRBJ1-2 and V is TRBV18; a possible D gene is TRBD1 (5 bases). CDR3 size: 14 residues. Trimming removed 1 base at V and 6 bases at J, with 12 bases between. Germline CDR1 KGHSH, CDR2 LQKENI. For the CDR3, the DNA is TGTGCCAGCTCACCACAGCCGACAGTTAATGGCTACACCTTC. Its protein product is CASSPQPTVNGYTF.

This rearrangement joins TRBV20-1 to TRBJ1-1; a possible D gene is TRBD1 (5 bases). The CDR3 spans 11 residues. Germline V gene lookup returns CDR1 DFQATT and CDR2 SNEGSKA (reference sequence). Trimming took 6 bases from V and 7 from J, leaving 12 bases between them. CDR3 protein: CSAGQINEAFF. The CDR3 bases are TGCAGTGCCGGACAAATTAATGAAGCTTTCTTT.

The genes are TRBV6-5 and TRBJ2-6; D gene ambiguous. CDR1 is MNHEY and CDR2 is SVGAGI in the germline V gene. CDR3 size: 15 residues. The V gene lost 6 bases and the J gene lost 0 bases, with 9 bases spanning the gap. The CDR3 protein is CASRPTVSGANVLTF. DNA of the CDR3: TGTGCCAGCAGGCCTACAGTCTCTGGGGCCAACGTCCTGACTTTC.

The V gene is TRBV18, the J gene TRBJ2-5; 10 nucleotides line up with TRBD2. Trimming at V came to 6 bases and at J to 11 bases, leaving 12 bases not matched to a gene. This CDR3 has 14 amino acids. CDR1 KGHSH and CDR2 LQKENI come from the germline V gene. Here the CDR3 reads CASSPTTSGTEQYF. The CDR3 DNA sequence: TGTGCCAGCTCGCCTACAACTAGCGGGACAGAGCAGTACTTC.